This T cell receptor beta chain was profiled in a study of PD-1 blockade in classical Hodgkin lymphoma. The study's findings and limits: Reports indicated that newly diagnosed patients had lower baseline TCR diversity than healthy donors did. The study found that TCR diversity rose significantly by C4D1 in CD4+ but not CD8+ cells. Newly diagnosed patients and complete responders had comparable diversity at baseline.

TCRdb's table, derived via immunoSEQ multiplex PCR, lists solely in-frame clones and lacks some. The sample has thousands of clones, about 88% seen once. As to this clone: Its cognate antigen is unknown.

After autologous stem cell transplantation all patients relapsed, and prior brentuximab vedotin exposure differed between cohorts. When best responses were assessed, they were complete response, partial response or progressive disease. The CDR3 loop spans 15 amino acids. The germline CDR1 and CDR2 sequences are SGHAT and FQNNGV. With V trimmed by 1 base and J by 6 bases, 9 bases remained unmatched. Specimen: peripheral blood mononuclear cells (PBMCs), collected at baseline. This sequence joins TRBV11-2 and TRBJ2-7; 7 bases map to TRBD1. This clonotype was sampled from a human donor with classical Hodgkin lymphoma. This CDR3 is CASSLATGTVIEQYF. In nucleotides, the CDR3 is TGTGCCAGCAGCTTAGCAACCGGGACAGTGATCGAGCAGTACTTC.